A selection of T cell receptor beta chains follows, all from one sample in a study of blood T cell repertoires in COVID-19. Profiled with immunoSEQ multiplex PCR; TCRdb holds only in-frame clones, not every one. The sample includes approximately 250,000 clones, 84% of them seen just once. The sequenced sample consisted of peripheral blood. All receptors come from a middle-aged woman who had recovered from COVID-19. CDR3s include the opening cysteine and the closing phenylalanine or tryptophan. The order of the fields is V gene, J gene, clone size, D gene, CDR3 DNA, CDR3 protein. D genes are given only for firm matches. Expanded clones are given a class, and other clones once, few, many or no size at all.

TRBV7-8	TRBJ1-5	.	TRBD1	TGTGCCAGCAGCCCCGGGACAGGGGGCTTTCAGCCCCAGCATTTT	CASSPGTGGFQPQHF
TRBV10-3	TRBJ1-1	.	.	TGTGCCATCAGTGAGTCGAGGACTGAAGCTTTCTTT	CAISESRTEAFF
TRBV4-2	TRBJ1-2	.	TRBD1	TGTGCCAGCAGCCAATCCCTGGGACAGGGGGCGGCTGGCTACACCTTC	CASSQSLGQGAAGYTF
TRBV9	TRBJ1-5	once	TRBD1	TGTGCCAGCAGCGCAGGACAGGGGCGCGGCAATCAGCCCCAGCATTTT	CASSAGQGRGNQPQHF
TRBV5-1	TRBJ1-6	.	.	TGCGCCAGCAGCTTGGACCGACTACACAATTCACCCCTCCACTTT	CASSLDRLHNSPLHF
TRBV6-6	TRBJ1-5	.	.	TGTGCCAGCAGAGCGACAGATCAGCCCCAGCATTTT	CASRATDQPQHF
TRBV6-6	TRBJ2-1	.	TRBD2	TGTGCCAGCAGTTACGGGGGGGTGGCGAATGAGCAGTTCTTC	CASSYGGVANEQFF
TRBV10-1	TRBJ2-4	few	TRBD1	TGCGCCAGCAGCAACGAGAGGACAGGGTCCAAAAACATTCAGTACTTC	CASSNERTGSKNIQYF
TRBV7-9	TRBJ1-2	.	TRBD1	TGTGCCAGCAGCTACGGACAGGGGGCCGCCGGGGACACCTTC	CASSYGQGAAGDTF
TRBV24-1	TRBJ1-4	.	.	TGTGCCACCAGTGACCCCGGGAAGGATAATGAAAAACTGTTTTTT	CATSDPGKDNEKLFF
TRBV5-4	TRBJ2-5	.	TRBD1	TGTGCCAGCAGCCAACCGGGACAGGGGTCAGAGACCCAGTACTTC	CASSQPGQGSETQYF